This TCR beta chain was captured by sequencing in a study of blood T cells in healthy people across ages. It was with a sample-barcoded 5' primer and a J-beta primer mix that a second PCR of roughly 7 to 12 cycles was run. TCRdb re-derived calls from the 5' RACE reads in MiXCR, one entry per CDR3 protein. This table has about 1.8 million distinct CDR3 sequences, roughly 50% appearing once. The CDR3 is made up of 13 amino acids. Germline V lookup: CDR1 MNHEY, CDR2 SMNVEV (reference sequence). V lost 0 bases and J 9 bases, leaving 12 bases between the germline ends. This clonotype occurred once. Material: blood. V gene TRBV27 combines with J gene TRBJ2-7; D is unclear. This clonotype was sampled from a woman between 40 and 55 years old in good health. The CDR3 loop is CASSLSRAVGQYF. The CDR3 region has the DNA TGTGCCAGCAGTTTATCCCGGGCGGTTGGGCAGTACTTC.